A single sample gave rise to the 17 T cell receptor beta chains below, sequenced in a study of cytomegalovirus exposure and HLA in healthy donors. Primers for the PCR totalled 60 Vbeta and 13 Jbeta. Clones were read by immunoSEQ multiplex PCR, and TCRdb kept only the in-frame ones, dropping some. The sample lists 150,000 to 200,000 clones, about 75% occurring once. Sequencing was performed on PBMCs. All receptors derive from a female donor in good health and CMV-seronegative.

The gene calls are TRBV19 and TRBJ1-2, with D unresolved. Per the germline V gene, CDR1 is LNHDA and CDR2 is SQIVND (reference sequence). The CDR3 spans 13 residues. Trimming shortened V by 6 bases and J by 3 bases, and 11 bases separated the two germline ends. The CDR3 bases are TGTGCCAGTAGGGAGAGGGAATACTATGGCTACACCTTC. This sequence encodes CASREREYYGYTF. The full variable domain, rest sourced from reference TRBV19 and TRBJ1-2, is DGGITQSPKYLFRKEGQNVTLSCEQNLNHDAMYWYRQDPGQGLRLIYYSQIVNDFQKGDIAEGYSVSREKKESFPLTVTSAQKNPTAFYLCASREREYYGYTFGSGTRLTVV.

V gene TRBV25-1 combines with J gene TRBJ2-4, with D possibly TRBD2 on 5 matching bases. The CDR3 consists of 13 residues. CDR1 is MGHDK and CDR2 is SYGVNS in the germline V gene. V shed 3 bases and J shed 7 bases, with 10 bases lying between them. The DNA of the CDR3 is TGTGCCAGCAGTGATTACGGGATCAACATTCAGTACTTC. Translating it yields CASSDYGINIQYF.

This clone appeared once. The chain carries TRBV10-2 and TRBJ2-5; 13 bases map to TRBD2. Germline lookup yields CDR1 WSHSY and CDR2 SAAADI. V shed 6 bases and J 2 bases; nucleotides not matched to a gene: 3. The CDR3 is 15 residues long. The CDR3 reads CASRGTSGAQETQYF. The CDR3 DNA reads as TGCGCCAGCAGAGGGACTAGCGGGGCTCAAGAGACCCAGTACTTC.

In its sample, this clone was seen once. The rearrangement links TRBV11-1 to TRBJ2-1; 13 positions match TRBD2. V shed 9 bases, J shed 8 bases, and the junction held 4 bases outside the gene matches. Germline V gene lookup returns CDR1 SGHAT and CDR2 FQDESV (reference sequence). The CDR3 spans 13 residues. This CDR3 reads CASTSGRVDEQFF. The CDR3 DNA follows: TGTGCCAGTACTAGCGGGAGGGTTGATGAGCAGTTCTTC.

The rearrangement uses TRBV6-4 and TRBJ1-5; D gene uncertain. The CDR3 has 14 amino acids. V lost 4 bases to trimming and J lost 0 bases, with 7 bases between them. Germline loops: CDR1 MRHNA, CDR2 SNTAGT. As DNA, the CDR3 is TGTGCCAGCAGTGTAGATTATAGCAATCAGCCCCAGCATTTT. It yields the protein CASSVDYSNQPQHF.

The rearrangement joins TRBV7-9 to TRBJ1-1; D not certain. From germline, CDR1 is SEHNR and CDR2 FQNEAQ (reference sequence). The ends were cut back, 5 bases at V and 0 bases at J, with 13 bases in the middle. The CDR3 is 15 residues long. The CDR3 DNA sequence: TGTGCCAGCAGCCAACACCAAACCTTGAACACTGAAGCTTTCTTT. Translation: CASSQHQTLNTEAFF.

This clone was seen only once. This chain joins TRBV10-2 and TRBJ1-6; tentative D call: TRBD1 (5 bases). This CDR3 is built from 14 residues. Germline V CDR1 and CDR2: WSHSY, SAAADI. V was shortened by 7 bases and J by 10 bases, with 17 bases between the two germline ends. As DNA, the CDR3 is TGCGCCAGCACCCCTCCGGGGGATGGATCACCCCTCCACTTT. This codes for CASTPPGDGSPLHF.

The chain is built from TRBV5-1 and TRBJ2-5; tentative D call: TRBD2 (6 bases). Germline loops: CDR1 SGHRS, CDR2 YFSETQ. CDR3 length: 15 amino acids. The V end lost 2 bases, the J end lost 2 bases, and 13 bases lay between the germline ends. The CDR3 reads CASSFIGGKQETQYF. The CDR3 DNA sequence: TGCGCCAGCAGCTTCATTGGGGGGAAGCAAGAGACCCAGTACTTC.

V gene TRBV5-1 combines with J gene TRBJ2-5, with 14 bases aligning to TRBD2. The CDR3 is made up of 16 amino acids. CDR1 is SGHRS and CDR2 is YFSETQ in the germline V gene. The V gene end was trimmed by 3 bases and the J gene end by 5 bases; junction bases not matched to a gene: 6. CDR3 amino acids: CASSSGTSGRWETQYF. CDR3 sequence (DNA): TGCGCCAGCAGCTCAGGGACTAGCGGGAGATGGGAGACCCAGTACTTC.

The V gene is TRBV21-1, the J gene TRBJ1-5; the table assigns TRBD1, which was not confirmed against the DNA. TRBV21-1 is given as a pseudogene. The CDR3 is 15 residues long. The CDR3 DNA follows: TGTGCCAGCACCACGAGACAGCCTTTCAATCAGCCCCAGCATTTT. This encodes CASTTRQPFNQPQHF.

This clone was observed once. The chain employs TRBV29-1 and TRBJ2-7, with 11 bases identical to TRBD1. Trimming at V came to 7 bases and at J to 5 bases, leaving 4 bases not matched to a gene. Per germline, CDR1 SQVTM and CDR2 ANQGSEA. This CDR3 is 12 amino acids long. The CDR3 region is CSGRTGGDEQYF. In DNA, the CDR3 is TGCAGCGGGAGGACAGGGGGCGACGAGCAGTACTTC.

This clone was detected a few times. The chain is built from TRBV5-5 and TRBJ1-5; weak D call: TRBD1 (5 bases). The CDR3 extends over 15 amino acids. Germline lookup yields CDR1 SGHKS and CDR2 YYEKEE (reference sequence). V was trimmed by 0 bases and J by 6 bases, leaving 13 bases between them. CDR3 in amino acids: CASSLALGGGQPQHF. CDR3 nucleotides: TGTGCCAGCAGCTTGGCCTTGGGGGGTGGTCAGCCCCAGCATTTT.

V is TRBV6-6 and J is TRBJ1-4; D may be TRBD1 (6 bases). Germline CDR1 reads MNHNY; CDR2 reads SVGAGI (reference sequence). This CDR3 region has 13 residues. V lost 11 bases and J lost 8, with 18 bases in between. CDR3 region: CAGSPRGGEKLFF. The CDR3 DNA is TGTGCCGGGTCGCCCCGGGGGGGCGAAAAACTGTTTTTT.

The chain joins TRBV11-2 to TRBJ1-2; D possibly corresponds to TRBD1 (5 bases). Trimming took 5 bases from V and 4 from J, leaving 14 bases between them. Germline values: CDR1 SGHAT, CDR2 FQNNGV. CDR3 size: 14 residues. DNA for the CDR3: TGTGCCAGCAGCACACCGGGACTGACCTATGGCTACACCTTC. It translates to CASSTPGLTYGYTF.

V usage is TRBV19 and J usage is TRBJ2-6; D possibly corresponds to TRBD2 (7 bases). CDR1 is LNHDA, CDR2 SQIVND, per germline (reference sequence). V was shortened by 6 bases and J by 4 bases, with 13 bases between the two germline ends. The CDR3 is 15 amino acids. CDR3 residues: CASSPRGAGANVLTF. The CDR3 DNA reads as TGTGCCAGTAGCCCCCGGGGGGCAGGGGCCAACGTCCTGACTTTC.

The gene calls are TRBV27 and TRBJ1-5; D remains unclear. Germline CDR1 reads MNHEY; CDR2 reads SMNVEV (reference sequence). Trimming removed 6 bases at V and 7 bases at J, with 13 bases between. The CDR3 has 13 residues. CDR3 in DNA: TGTGCCAGCAGCCTCGGGGTAGGCCAGCCCCAGCATTTT. Translated, it gives CASSLGVGQPQHF.

This clone was seen more than once but under ten times. The chain is built from TRBV25-1 and TRBJ2-1, with TRBD1 as a possible D gene (6 bases). CDR1 MGHDK and CDR2 SYGVNS come from the germline V gene. The CDR3 has 14 residues. The germline V and J ends were trimmed by 4 bases and 2 bases, with 9 bases remaining between them. The CDR3 protein is CASSGRQAYNEQFF. The DNA of the CDR3 is TGTGCCAGCAGTGGCCGACAGGCCTACAATGAGCAGTTCTTC. Looking up the rest from reference TRBV25-1 and TRBJ2-1 gives the full variable domain: EADIYQTPRYLVIGTGKKITLECSQTMGHDKMYWYQQDPGMELHLIHYSYGVNSTEKGDLSSESTVSRIRTEHFPLTLESARPSHTSQYLCASSGRQAYNEQFFGPGTRLTVL.